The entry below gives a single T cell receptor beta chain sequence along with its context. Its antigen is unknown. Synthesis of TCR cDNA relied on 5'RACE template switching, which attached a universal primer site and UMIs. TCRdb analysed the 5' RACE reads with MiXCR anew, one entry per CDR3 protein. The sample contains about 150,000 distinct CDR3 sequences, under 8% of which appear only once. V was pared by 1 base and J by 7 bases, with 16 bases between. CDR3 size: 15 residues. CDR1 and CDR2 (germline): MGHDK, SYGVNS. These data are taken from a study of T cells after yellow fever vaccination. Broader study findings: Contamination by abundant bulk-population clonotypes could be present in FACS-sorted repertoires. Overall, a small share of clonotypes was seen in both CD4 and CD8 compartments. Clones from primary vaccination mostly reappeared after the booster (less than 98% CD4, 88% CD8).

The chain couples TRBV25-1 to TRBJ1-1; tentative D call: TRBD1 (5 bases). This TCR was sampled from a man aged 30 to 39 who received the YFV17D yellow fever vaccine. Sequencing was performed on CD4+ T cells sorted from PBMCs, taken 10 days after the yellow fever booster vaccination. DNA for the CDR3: TGTGCCAGCAGTGAATCGGGGGTCGGGGGGTATGAAGCTTTCTTT. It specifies CASSESGVGGYEAFF.